The T cell receptor (beta chain) under discussion was sequenced for a study of spatial heterogeneity in lung cancer. About the research overall: The count of detected beta-chain sequences consistently exceeded that of alpha-chain sequences. A strong correlation was found between TCR transcript counts in tumor regions and a T cell module score derived from matched bulk RNA-seq. Overall study results and limits: How many expanded intratumoral alpha and beta TCRs were present tracked the tumor mutation count, which was a count of nonsynonymous mutations.

Single TCR cDNA molecules each had their own unique molecular identifier. Via MiXCR, TCRdb re-called the 5' RACE reads, giving one row per CDR3 protein. The sample shows tens of thousands of distinct CDR3 sequences, 5% to 7% of them seen only once. This clonotype was seen many times. Its antigen is unidentified. Documented time point: sample taken at primary tumor resection. Whole RNA, which was extracted from tumor, nontumor lung tissue or frozen PBMC, was sequenced without any cell sorting. V dropped 7 bases and J dropped 2 bases, with 12 bases sitting between them. This CDR3 region has 15 residues. The input for sequencing was lung tumor tissue, taken at surgery. The V gene is TRBV12-3 or TRBV12-4, the J gene TRBJ2-6; no reliable D call. This TCR derives from a male donor with early-stage non-small cell lung cancer. The CDR3 nucleotides are TGTGCCAGCAAGGGCTTTTTGACTGGGGCCAACGTCCTGACTTTC. Protein sequence: CASKGFLTGANVLTF.